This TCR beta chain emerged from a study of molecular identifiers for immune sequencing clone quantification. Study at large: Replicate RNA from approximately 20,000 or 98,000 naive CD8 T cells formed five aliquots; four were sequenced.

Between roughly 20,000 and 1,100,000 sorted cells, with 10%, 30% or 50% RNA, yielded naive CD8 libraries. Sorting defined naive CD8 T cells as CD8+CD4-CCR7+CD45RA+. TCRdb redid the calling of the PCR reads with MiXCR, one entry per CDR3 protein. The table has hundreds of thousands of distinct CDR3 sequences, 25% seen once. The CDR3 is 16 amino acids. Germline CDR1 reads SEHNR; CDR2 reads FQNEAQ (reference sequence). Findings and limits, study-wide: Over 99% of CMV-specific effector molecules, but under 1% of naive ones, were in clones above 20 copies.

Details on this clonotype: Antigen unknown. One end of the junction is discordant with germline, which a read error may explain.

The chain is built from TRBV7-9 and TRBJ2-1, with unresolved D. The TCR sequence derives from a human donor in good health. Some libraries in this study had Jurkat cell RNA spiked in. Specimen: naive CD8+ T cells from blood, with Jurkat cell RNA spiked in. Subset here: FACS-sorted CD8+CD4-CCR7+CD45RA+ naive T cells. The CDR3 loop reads CASSLSAPTSYNEQFF. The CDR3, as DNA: TGTGCCAGCAGCTTATCGGCCCCAACAAGCTACAATGAACAGTTCTTC.